A selection of T cell receptor beta chains follows, all from one sample in a study of blood T cell repertoires in COVID-19. Generated by immunoSEQ multiplex PCR, the TCRdb table keeps only in-frame clones and is missing some. The profile shows roughly 120,000 clones, less than 95% of them singletons. The sample was peripheral blood. Receptors originate from a human donor with active COVID-19. The donor label of this sample is uncertain. CDR3s include the opening cysteine and the closing phenylalanine or tryptophan. Each record gives: D gene, clone size, V gene, J gene, CDR3 DNA, CDR3 protein. A D gene is named only where the DNA matches it firmly. Size values are once, few and many counts, or a class for expanded clones, and some rows have none.

TRBD1	NA	TRBV5-1	TRBJ1-2	TGCGCCAGCAGCCCGGGGACAGGGGGACGTAGGGTCTATGGCTACACCTTC	CASSPGTGGRRVYGYTF
TRBD1	NA	TRBV7-9	TRBJ2-1	TGTGCCAGCTGGTTTTCCGGGACAGGTTACAATGAGCAGTTCTTC	CASWFSGTGYNEQFF
TRBD2	NA	TRBV5-4	TRBJ2-1	TGTGCCAGCATCCGTGAGCGGGGGGCCCCGGATGAGCAGTTCTTC	CASIRERGAPDEQFF
NA	NA	TRBV9	TRBJ2-2	TGTGCCAGCAGCGTCAGTTGGGACATTAGGTTCGGGGAGCTGTTTTTT	CASSVSWDIRFGELFF
NA	NA	TRBV11-3	TRBJ2-7	TGTGCCAGCAGCTTAGTCTCTGGGGGGGAGCAGTACTTC	CASSLVSGGEQYF
NA	NA	TRBV2	TRBJ1-2	TGTGCCAGCAGTGATTACAGGCTCTATGGCTACACCTTC	CASSDYRLYGYTF
TRBD2	NA	TRBV11-2	TRBJ2-5	TGTGCCAGCAGCTTCCGTAGCGGGGGGTACCAAGAGACCCAGTACTTC	CASSFRSGGYQETQYF
NA	NA	TRBV5-4	TRBJ1-2	TGTGCCAGCAGCTTGGCCGGGACTCGCTATGGCTACACCTTC	CASSLAGTRYGYTF
TRBD1	once	TRBV9	TRBJ2-1	TGTGCCAGCAGCCCCCGGACAGGATACAATGAGCAGTTCTTC	CASSPRTGYNEQFF
TRBD1	NA	TRBV15	TRBJ1-2	TGTGCCACCAGCAGGTCGACAGGGGCGATTAACTATGGCTACACCTTC	CATSRSTGAINYGYTF
NA	NA	TRBV6-1	TRBJ1-6	TGTGCCAGCAGTGAAGTGGCGGCTCCTAGGTCACCCCTCCACTTT	CASSEVAAPRSPLHF
TRBD1	once	TRBV27	TRBJ1-5	TGTGCCAGCAGCCGAACCAGGGGGGACAATCAGCCCCAGCATTTT	CASSRTRGDNQPQHF
NA	NA	TRBV14	TRBJ1-1	TGTGCCAGCAGCCGGTACAGGGCGACTGGCACTGAAGCTTTCTTT	CASSRYRATGTEAFF
TRBD2	few	TRBV4-1	TRBJ2-3	TGCGCCAGCAGCCAAGATGGGCTAGCGGGGGCCACAGATACGCAGTATTTT	CASSQDGLAGATDTQYF
NA	NA	TRBV18	TRBJ1-1	TGTGCCAGCTCACCAGGGGCCCTAAACACTGAAGCTTTCTTT	CASSPGALNTEAFF
NA	NA	TRBV7-3	TRBJ1-3	TGTGCCAGCAGCTTATCACGGGGAACGGTCATATATTTT	CASSLSRGTVIYF
TRBD2	NA	TRBV5-1	TRBJ2-7	TGCGCCAGCAGCTTGGGGGGACTAGCCTACGAGCAGTACTTC	CASSLGGLAYEQYF
TRBD2	NA	TRBV4-3	TRBJ2-3	TGCGCCAGCAGCCAAGATTGGCTAGCGGGGGACACAGATACGCAGTATTTT	CASSQDWLAGDTDTQYF
NA	NA	TRBV5-1	TRBJ2-5	TGCGCCAGCAGACCCAAGGACTCGTACCAAGAGACCCAGTACTTC	CASRPKDSYQETQYF
NA	NA	TRBV24-1	TRBJ2-3	TGTGCCACCATGGGCGTAACTAGCACAGATACGCAGTATTTT	CATMGVTSTDTQYF
NA	NA	TRBV19	TRBJ1-3	TGTGCCAGTAGTAGCAGGGGTGATGGAAACACCATATATTTT	CASSSRGDGNTIYF
NA	NA	TRBV7-9	TRBJ1-1	TGTGCCAGCACGCGCGGACAGTCCCTTACGGAAGCTTTCTTT	CASTRGQSLTEAFF
NA	NA	TRBV11-2	TRBJ1-1	TGTGCCAGCCGCCTTCGGGGGCGGGAGACTGAAGCTTTCTTT	CASRLRGRETEAFF
NA	NA	TRBV7-9	TRBJ1-4	TGTGCCAGCAGCTTGCAGGGGAATGGGGGTGAAAAACTGTTTTTT	CASSLQGNGGEKLFF
TRBD1	NA	TRBV11-1	TRBJ1-1	TGTGCCAGCAGCCCCCACGGGACAGGGCTGAACACTGAAGCTTTCTTT	CASSPHGTGLNTEAFF